The clone carrying this T cell receptor beta chain was counted between two and nine times. The sample is drawn from a study of early T cells in non-severe SARS-CoV-2 infection. TCRdb used MiXCR to reprocess the 5' RACE reads, holding one entry per CDR3 protein. The sample shows about 24,000 distinct CDR3 sequences, about 4.4% of them seen only once. In germline, CDR1 is DFQATT, CDR2 SNEGSKA (reference sequence). The CDR3 is made up of 15 amino acids. V dropped 0 bases and J dropped 3 bases, with 11 bases sitting between them. The chain has TRBV20-1 and TRBJ2-2; D perhaps matches TRBD1 (5 bases). Sequencing used whole blood. The sequence derives from an adult who was a healthcare worker with PCR-confirmed SARS-CoV-2 infection or an uninfected control (not recorded which). CDR3 DNA: TGCAGTGCTAGAGATCCAGGGAAGGACACCGGGGAGCTGTTTTTT. It codes for CSARDPGKDTGELFF.